The clone carrying this TCR beta chain was found many times. Its antigen remains unknown. This specimen comes from a study of T cells in Graves' hyperthyroidism and ophthalmopathy. An absence of ophthalmopathy progression within 18 months meant stable Graves' hyperthyroidism. RNA transcripts yielded amplified TCR beta CDR3 regions. HTBI primers were used for first-round RT-PCR of the TCR CDR3. A single record per CDR3 protein comes from TCRdb applying MiXCR to the multiplex PCR reads. This repertoire shows 550,000 to 650,000 distinct CDR3 sequences, about 15% found once; its top ten account for more than 11%. Findings and caveats of the study: Classification by a 13 V-J model distinguished ophthalmopathy from stable hyperthyroidism.

The CDR3 runs 18 residues. V gave up 1 base and J gave up 0 bases; unmatched junction bases: 6. Germline V CDR1 and CDR2: DFQATT, SNEGSKA (reference sequence). Input material: blood. The clonotype comes from a woman aged 40 to 50 with Graves' hyperthyroidism. The chain is built from TRBV20-1 and TRBJ2-2; the match to TRBD2 covers 12 bases. The CDR3 nucleotides read TGCAGTGCTAGAGTGCTCGGGACTAGCGGGTCGAACACCGGGGAGCTGTTTTTT. It is translated as CSARVLGTSGSNTGELFF.